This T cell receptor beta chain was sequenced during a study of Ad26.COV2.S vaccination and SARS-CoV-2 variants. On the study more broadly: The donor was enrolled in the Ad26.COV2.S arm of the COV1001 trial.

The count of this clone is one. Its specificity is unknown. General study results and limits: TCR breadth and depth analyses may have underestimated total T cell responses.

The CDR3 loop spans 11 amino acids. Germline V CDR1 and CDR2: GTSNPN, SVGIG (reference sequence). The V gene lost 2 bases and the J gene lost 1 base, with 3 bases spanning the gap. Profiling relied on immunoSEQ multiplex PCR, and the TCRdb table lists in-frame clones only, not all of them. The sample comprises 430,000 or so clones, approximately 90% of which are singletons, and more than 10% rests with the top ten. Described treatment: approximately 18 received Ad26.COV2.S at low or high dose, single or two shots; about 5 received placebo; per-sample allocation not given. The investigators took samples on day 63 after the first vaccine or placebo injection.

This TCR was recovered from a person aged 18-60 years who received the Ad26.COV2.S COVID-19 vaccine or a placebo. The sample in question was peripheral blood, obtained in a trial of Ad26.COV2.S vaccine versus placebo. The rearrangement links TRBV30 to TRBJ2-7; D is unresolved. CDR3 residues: CAWSSSYEQYF. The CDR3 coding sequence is TGTGCCTGGAGTTCTTCCTACGAGCAGTACTTC.